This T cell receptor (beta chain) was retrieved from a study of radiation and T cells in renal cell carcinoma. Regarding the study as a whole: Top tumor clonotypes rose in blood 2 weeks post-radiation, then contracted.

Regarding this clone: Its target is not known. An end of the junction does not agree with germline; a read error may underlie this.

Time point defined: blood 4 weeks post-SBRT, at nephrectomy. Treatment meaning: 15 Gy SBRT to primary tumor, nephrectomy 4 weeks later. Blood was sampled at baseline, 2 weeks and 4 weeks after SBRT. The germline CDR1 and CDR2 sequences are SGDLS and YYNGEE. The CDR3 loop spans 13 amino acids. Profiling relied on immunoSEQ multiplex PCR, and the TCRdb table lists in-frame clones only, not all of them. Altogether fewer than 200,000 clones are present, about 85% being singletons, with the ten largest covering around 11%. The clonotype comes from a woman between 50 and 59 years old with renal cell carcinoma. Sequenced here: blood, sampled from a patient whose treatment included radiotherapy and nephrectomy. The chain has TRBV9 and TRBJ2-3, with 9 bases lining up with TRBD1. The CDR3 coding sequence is TGTGCCAGCAGCCCCCGGACAGGGGATAGGCAGTATTTT. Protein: CASSPRTGDRQYF. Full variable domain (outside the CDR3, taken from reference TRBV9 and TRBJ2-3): DSGVTQTPKHLITATGQRVTLRCSPRSGDLSVYWYQQSLDQGLQFLIQYYNGEERAKGNILERFSAQQFPDLHSELNLSSLELGDSALYFCASSPRTGDRQYFGPGTRLTVL.